Below, one T cell receptor beta chain is given with its context. TCRdb keeps only in-frame clones here, not all; method: immunoSEQ multiplex PCR. The sample includes roughly 76,000 clones, approximately 90% seen only once; the top ten take 4.5% to 5.5%. This record comes from a study of blood T cell repertoires in COVID-19. Looked up from germline, CDR1 is MGHRA and CDR2 is YSYEKL. The CDR3 length is 16 residues. The V gene lost 1 base and the J gene lost 8 bases, with 17 bases spanning the gap. This TCR was recovered from a woman aged 55 to 70 with active COVID-19. This chain joins TRBV4-1 and TRBJ1-4, with D unresolved. The material sequenced was peripheral blood. For the CDR3, the DNA is TGCGCCAGCAGCCAAGTCAATCTAGTCGCAGTCGAAAAACTGTTTTTT. This gives the protein CASSQVNLVAVEKLFF.